A single sample gave rise to the 26 T cell receptor beta chains below, sequenced in a study of T cell responses to AZD1222 COVID-19 vaccine. Method: immunoSEQ multiplex PCR; TCRdb's copy keeps in-frame clones and lacks some. The repertoire holds fewer than 200,000 clones, almost 95% seen once, with 1% to 1.5% in the top ten. This specimen consisted of peripheral blood, obtained on day 0 of AZD1222 vaccination. These receptors were taken from an adult in good health.

V and J are TRBV5-4 and TRBJ2-5; D is uncertain. Looked up from germline, CDR1 is SGHNT and CDR2 is YYREEE (reference sequence). The CDR3 extends over 11 amino acids. V shed 0 bases and J shed 3 bases, with 0 bases lying between them. CDR3 residues: CASSLEETQYF. Here the CDR3 DNA reads TGTGCCAGCAGCTTGGAAGAGACCCAGTACTTC.

This sequence joins TRBV2 and TRBJ2-1; TRBD1 matches at 7 bases. The CDR3 contains 13 residues. Unmatched junction bases numbered 5, after V lost 10 bases and J lost 2 bases. CDR1 is SNHLY, CDR2 FYNNEI, per germline. The CDR3 protein is CATHRGAYNEQFF. CDR3 coding DNA: TGTGCCACGCACAGGGGAGCCTACAATGAGCAGTTCTTC.

This rearrangement joins TRBV5-6 to TRBJ2-1; no definite D call. Germline-derived CDR1 and CDR2 are SGHDT and YYEEEE. This CDR3 is built from 16 residues. Trimming shortened V by 4 bases and J by 2 bases, and 16 bases separated the two germline ends. CDR3 sequence: CASSDPLVGTYNEQFF. The CDR3 DNA sequence: TGTGCCAGCAGCGACCCCCTGGTGGGGACCTACAATGAGCAGTTCTTC. The full variable domain, in which reference TRBV5-6 and TRBJ2-1 provide the parts outside the CDR3, is DAGVTQSPTHLIKTRGQQVTLRCSPKSGHDTVSWYQQALGQGPQFIFQYYEEEERQRGNFPDRFSGHQFPNYSSELNVNALLLGDSALYLCASSDPLVGTYNEQFFGPGTRLTVL.

The chain joins TRBV14 to TRBJ1-2, with 7 bases fitting TRBD1. Germline CDR1 is SGHDN and CDR2 is FVKESK. The CDR3 loop spans 15 amino acids. V lost 4 bases, J lost 8 bases, and 13 bases stayed unmatched. This CDR3 is CASSPSGTVNLGYTF. The CDR3 DNA is TGTGCCAGCAGCCCGTCCGGGACAGTAAACCTGGGCTACACCTTC.

J is TRBJ2-6 and V is TRBV6-5, with 11 bases fitting TRBD1. The CDR3 loop spans 15 amino acids. The germline V gene encodes CDR1 MNHEY and CDR2 SVGAGI. Trimming removed 9 bases from V and 0 bases from J; junction bases left unmatched: 1. CDR3 in amino acids: CARGTGGSGANVLTF. The CDR3 DNA follows: TGTGCCAGAGGGACAGGGGGCTCTGGGGCCAACGTCCTGACTTTC.

A single count supports this clone. The J gene is TRBJ1-1, the V gene TRBV29-1; D gene ambiguous. Trimming took 3 bases from V and 0 from J, leaving 5 bases between them. The length of the CDR3 is 12 residues. CDR1 and CDR2 from the germline V gene are SQVTM and ANQGSEA. CDR3 sequence (DNA): TGCAGCGTTGACTACGTGAACACTGAAGCTTTCTTT. Amino acid sequence: CSVDYVNTEAFF.

The chain employs TRBV11-1 and TRBJ1-6; D remains ambiguous. This CDR3 is 13 amino acids long. Germline assignment: CDR1 SGHAT and CDR2 FQDESV (reference sequence). Trimming pared 5 bases from V and 18 bases from J, leaving 20 bases between. The CDR3 sequence is CASSPLGDTSGHF. The CDR3 DNA is TGTGCCAGCAGCCCTCTCGGGGATACATCCGGCCACTTT.

This clone was counted a single time. The gene calls are TRBV5-4 and TRBJ1-2; maybe TRBD1 (6 bases). The length of the CDR3 is 17 residues. In germline, CDR1 is SGHNT, CDR2 YYREEE (reference sequence). The V and J ends lost 4 bases and 6 bases respectively, with 25 bases between them. In DNA, the CDR3 is TGTGCCAGCAGCCACGGATCCGGGACAAGGAAAGGGCATGGCTACACCTTC. Its protein product is CASSHGSGTRKGHGYTF.

The chain employs TRBV27 and TRBJ1-2; 7 positions match TRBD1. Germline loops: CDR1 MNHEY, CDR2 SMNVEV (reference sequence). The CDR3 is 18 amino acids. V shed 4 bases, J shed 5 bases, and the junction held 19 bases outside the gene matches. The CDR3 nucleotides are TGTGCCAGCAGTTCTCGTGGGGAGGGGGCGCTGGAAAGATATGGCTACACCTTC. It specifies CASSSRGEGALERYGYTF.

V usage is TRBV5-6 and J usage is TRBJ1-2; D is undetermined. The germline CDR1 and CDR2 sequences are SGHDT and YYEEEE. The V end lost 2 bases, the J end lost 0 bases, and 11 bases lay between the germline ends. This CDR3 contains 15 residues. The CDR3 region has the DNA TGTGCCAGCAGCTTCTCGGGTATAGCTAACTATGGCTACACCTTC. This gives the protein CASSFSGIANYGYTF.

The chain is built from TRBV6-5 and TRBJ2-3; D not certain. Germline lookup yields CDR1 MNHEY and CDR2 SVGAGI. This CDR3 contains 13 residues. The V and J ends lost 2 bases and 9 bases respectively, with 12 bases between them. CDR3 loop: CASSYGSITTQYF. CDR3 nucleotides: TGTGCCAGCAGTTACGGGTCTATAACAACGCAGTATTTT.

The sample holds one count of this clone. This sequence joins TRBV6-2 or TRBV6-3 and TRBJ2-2; D is ambiguous. The V gene lost 6 bases and the J gene lost 0 bases, with 14 bases spanning the gap. CDR1 MNHEY and CDR2 SVGEGT come from the germline V gene. The CDR3 spans 16 residues. CDR3 sequence reads: CASSRTVGANTGELFF. The CDR3 nucleotides are TGTGCCAGCAGCCGAACAGTCGGAGCGAACACCGGGGAGCTGTTTTTT.

The V gene is TRBV18, the J gene TRBJ1-2, with a tentative D call TRBD1 (5 bases). CDR1 is KGHSH, CDR2 LQKENI, per germline. Trimming took off 2 bases at V and 8 bases at J, with 21 bases between the two ends. The length of the CDR3 is 16 residues. CDR3 coding DNA: TGTGCCAGCTCACCAGGGGGTTTCGGCAGCCCCCCAGGCTACACCTTC. Its translation is CASSPGGFGSPPGYTF.

The chain uses TRBV25-1 and TRBJ1-4, with D uncertain. The ends were cut back, 0 bases at V and 7 bases at J, with 9 bases in the middle. This CDR3 is 14 amino acids long. In germline, CDR1 is MGHDK, CDR2 SYGVNS. The chain's CDR3 is CASSEYSGREKLFF. The CDR3 region has the DNA TGTGCCAGCAGTGAATACTCAGGTCGTGAAAAACTGTTTTTT.

V gene TRBV12-3 or TRBV12-4 combines with J gene TRBJ1-1; D is ambiguous. The CDR3 sequence is 11 residues long. The V end was cut by 8 bases, the J end by 8 bases, with 12 bases between. CDR3 amino acids: CASEEAVEAFF. The CDR3 bases are TGTGCCAGCGAGGAGGCAGTCGAAGCTTTCTTT.

This chain uses TRBV19 with TRBJ1-6, with TRBD1 identical over 7 bases. The length of the CDR3 is 16 residues. The V gene's germline CDR1 is LNHDA and CDR2 SQIVND (reference sequence). V shed 6 bases and J 7 bases; nucleotides not matched to a gene: 12. CDR3 sequence reads: CASRAVPGQENSPLHF. CDR3 DNA sequence: TGTGCCAGTAGGGCCGTACCCGGACAGGAGAATTCACCCCTCCACTTT.

The rearrangement joins TRBV7-2 to TRBJ1-3, with D maybe TRBD1 (6 bases). Looked up from germline, CDR1 is SGHTA and CDR2 is FQGNSA. The V and J ends lost 5 bases and 0 bases respectively, with 23 bases between them. This CDR3 spans 19 amino acids. The CDR3 DNA follows: TGTGCCAGCAGCCCGTACGGACAGTTCGCTTCGGGCTCTGGAAACACCATATATTTT. Translating it yields CASSPYGQFASGSGNTIYF.

V and J are TRBV6-5 and TRBJ2-7; D call uncertain. The V gene's germline CDR1 is MNHEY and CDR2 SVGAGI. The length of the CDR3 is 16 residues. Trimming took 0 bases from V and 2 from J, leaving 14 bases between them. CDR3 residues: CASSYSGSLPPYEQYF. CDR3 bases: TGTGCCAGCAGTTACTCCGGGTCACTTCCCCCCTACGAGCAGTACTTC.

The chain couples TRBV9 to TRBJ2-5, with D unresolved. Deletions cut 3 bases from V and 3 bases from J, with 3 bases between. This CDR3 spans 11 amino acids. Germline CDR1 SGDLS, CDR2 YYNGEE. The CDR3 DNA follows: TGTGCCAGCAGCGCTGAAGAGACCCAGTACTTC. It codes for CASSAEETQYF.

The gene calls are TRBV21-1 and TRBJ1-6; TRBD1 is taken as the D call from the table, unchecked against the DNA. TRBV21-1 is noted as a pseudogene. The CDR3 is made up of 17 amino acids. In nucleotides, the CDR3 is TGTGCCACCACTACTTTCACCGGGCAGGGCGGTGATTCACCCCTCCACTTT. This translates into CATTTFTGQGGDSPLHF.

V is TRBV5-1 and J is TRBJ1-3; D is perhaps TRBD1 (6 bases). This CDR3 is 18 amino acids long. Per germline, CDR1 SGHRS and CDR2 YFSETQ. The V gene lost 0 bases and the J gene lost 0 bases, with 16 bases spanning the gap. The CDR3 DNA is TGCGCCAGCAGCTTGGGAGGGAGGGGGAAACACTCTGGAAACACCATATATTTT. Residues: CASSLGGRGKHSGNTIYF.

The genes are TRBV2 and TRBJ1-1; no reliable D call. Germline CDR1 is SNHLY and CDR2 is FYNNEI. There are 11 residues in the CDR3. Trimming cost V 6 bases and J 3 bases, with 5 bases left between them. The CDR3 spells CASSWDTEAFF. The CDR3 DNA follows: TGTGCCAGCAGCTGGGACACTGAAGCTTTCTTT.

This sequence joins TRBV30 and TRBJ1-4; perhaps TRBD1 as D (5 bases). This CDR3 has 15 amino acids. V was clipped by 0 bases and J by 6 bases, with 14 bases between them. Germline CDR1 is GTSNPN and CDR2 is SVGIG (reference sequence). The CDR3 reads CAWSVGAGTHEKLFF. The CDR3 coding sequence is TGTGCCTGGAGTGTAGGGGCAGGAACACATGAAAAACTGTTTTTT.

This chain connects TRBV5-1 to TRBJ2-7; D may be TRBD2 (6 bases). The CDR3 is made up of 14 amino acids. Per germline, CDR1 SGHRS and CDR2 YFSETQ. V was pared by 4 bases and J by 4 bases, with 15 bases between. The CDR3 DNA is TGCGCCAGCAGCCCCGGAGGGACTGCTTACGAGCAGTACTTC. This encodes CASSPGGTAYEQYF.

The chain recombines TRBV3-1 (or the pseudogene TRBV3-2) with TRBJ1-1; a weak D match, TRBD1 (5 bases). CDR1 LGHDT and CDR2 YNNKEL come from the germline V gene (reference sequence). The CDR3 contains 15 residues. The V and J ends lost 1 base and 5 bases respectively, with 14 bases between them. In nucleotides, the CDR3 is TGTGCCAGCAGCCAAGGGTTGGCAGGGCGGACTGAAGCTTTCTTT. Protein: CASSQGLAGRTEAFF.

The J gene is TRBJ2-5, the V gene TRBV7-9; weak D call: TRBD1 (5 bases). Trimming removed 3 bases at V and 4 bases at J, with 9 bases between. This CDR3 region has 13 residues. CDR1 is SEHNR and CDR2 is FQNEAQ in the germline V gene (reference sequence). CDR3 nucleotide sequence: TGTGCCAGCAGCTTGGCAGGGCCAGAGACCCAGTACTTC. This codes for CASSLAGPETQYF.